This T cell receptor delta chain was profiled in a study of gamma-delta T cells after stem cell transplantation. TCRdb re-identified clones in the RT-PCR reads via CATT. The table has fewer than 3,000 delta-chain clones, about 2.6% seen once. CDR1 is GEAIGNYY, CDR2 EKD, per germline. This CDR3 spans 15 amino acids. This clone was detected only a few times. TCRdb shows a much larger clone's protein in place of this DNA's translation, and the two differ at residue 13, likely through a read error; the protein shown is translated from the DNA. The chain recombines TRDV2 with TRDJ1, with 9 bases aligning to TRDD3. The source material was gamma-delta T cells. The origin of this receptor is a human donor. It is not recorded whose cells these are; they may come from a transplant donor. The CDR3 coding sequence is TGTGCCTGTTTTTCTCTGGGGGATTTCGGCGATAAACCCATCTTT. As protein: CACFSLGDFGDKPIF.